The 16 T cell receptor beta chains in this list originate from one sample, sequenced in a study of tumor and adjacent non-tumor tissue in lung cancer. No cell sorting was done before RNA was extracted from the tissue. This non-tumor lung sample came from over 3 cm beyond the tumor edge. TCRbeta libraries were built with three rounds of nested PCR, modified from ARM-PCR. MiXCR, applied by TCRdb to the multiplex PCR reads, yields one record per CDR3 protein. The table includes 60,000 to 90,000 distinct CDR3 sequences, around 70% detected once. Sequenced input: distant non-tumor lung tissue. The origin of the receptors is a woman aged 50 to 65 with non-small cell lung cancer.

To note about this clonotype: Without the conserved terminal phenylalanine or tryptophan, this CDR3 likely stems from a read error. Here the CDR3 DNA reads TGTGCCATCGCACTCGAGGCGAACACTGAAGCTTTCTTA. Translated, it gives CAIALEANTEAFL. The gene calls are TRBV11-3 and TRBJ1-1, with no clear D. The CDR3 spans 13 residues. In germline, CDR1 is SGHNT, CDR2 YENEEA. The V end was cut by 10 bases, the J end by 1 base, with 13 bases between.

A remark on this clonotype: At one end the junction does not follow the germline gene, possibly because of a read error. The chain carries TRBV4-3 and TRBJ2-3; tentatively, D is TRBD1 (6 bases). CDR1 LGHNA and CDR2 YSLEER come from the germline V gene. The CDR3 covers 14 residues. In DNA, the CDR3 is TGCGCCAGCTGCCAGGGGCCTTTCAGAGATACGCAGTATTTT. It is translated as CASCQGPFRDTQYF.

On this clonotype itself: A much larger clone lies one base from this, so it may be a read error. The V call is TRBV10-3, the J call TRBJ2-7; tentatively, D is TRBD1 (6 bases). Germline lookup yields CDR1 ENHRY and CDR2 SYGVKD. The CDR3 has 15 amino acids. For the CDR3, the DNA is TGTGTCATCAGTGAGTTTGGGGGCCTTACCTACGAGCAGTACTTC. It encodes CVISEFGGLTYEQYF.

This clonotype was recorded many times. The chain carries TRBV6-1 and TRBJ1-6; 12 positions match TRBD1. CDR3 length: 16 residues. Germline V lookup: CDR1 MNHNS, CDR2 SASEGT. Trimming cost V 6 bases and J 6 bases; bases outside gene matches: 6. The CDR3 DNA reads as TGTGCCAGCAGACAGGGACAGGGGGCCGGTAATTCACCCCTCCACTTT. Amino acids: CASRQGQGAGNSPLHF.

The chain carries TRBV20-1 and TRBJ2-1; D remains unclear. V lost 6 bases to trimming and J lost 5 bases, with 11 bases between them. This CDR3 contains 12 residues. CDR1 and CDR2 (germline): DFQATT, SNEGSKA (reference sequence). CDR3 coding DNA: TGCAGTGCCCCTATGCTAAACAATGAGCAGTTCTTC. Amino acid sequence: CSAPMLNNEQFF.

This clonotype was counted many times. The chain has TRBV29-1 and TRBJ2-7; the D gene is possibly TRBD2 (5 bases). Germline-derived CDR1 and CDR2 are SQVTM and ANQGSEA. Trimming took 4 bases from V and 5 from J, leaving 9 bases between them. CDR3 length: 11 residues. Here the CDR3 reads CSVGEGHEQYF. In DNA form, the CDR3 reads TGCAGCGTTGGAGAGGGTCACGAGCAGTACTTC.

As for this clonotype: This may arise from a read error, as a much more abundant clone is one base away. The rearrangement links TRBV6-1 to TRBJ1-4; unclear D gene. The CDR3 totals 14 residues. CDR1 and CDR2 (germline): MNHNS, SASEGT. V lost 2 bases to trimming and J lost 12 bases, with 16 bases between them. The CDR3 is CASSERSSREELFF. The CDR3 DNA reads as TGTGCCAGCAGTGAACGGTCGTCAAGAGAAGAACTGTTTTTT.

On this clonotype: At one end, the junction sequence differs from germline, possibly due to a read error. The CDR3 sequence: CASSQVGTGGFYNEQIF. The CDR3 DNA sequence: TGTGCCAGCAGCCAAGTAGGTACTGGCGGGTTCTACAATGAGCAGATCTTC. V gene TRBV4-2 combines with J gene TRBJ2-1; D possibly corresponds to TRBD2 (5 bases). Per germline, CDR1 LGHNA and CDR2 YNFKEQ. The CDR3 has 17 amino acids.

This clonotype was recorded once. The V and J genes are TRBV28 and TRBJ2-7, with TRBD2 matching 7 bases. Unmatched junction bases numbered 7, after V lost 10 bases and J lost 4 bases. Germline CDR1 and CDR2: MDHEN and SYDVKM. CDR3 length equals 12 residues. The CDR3: CATTRGLYEQYF. As DNA, the CDR3 is TGTGCCACCACGCGGGGACTATACGAGCAGTACTTC.

In the case of this clonotype: A much larger clone lies a single base off, so this may be a read error. This CDR3 fails to terminate in the conserved phenylalanine or tryptophan, so it likely reflects a read error. The chain couples TRBV4-1 to TRBJ2-2, with D possibly being TRBD1 or TRBD2 (6 bases each). Germline V gene lookup returns CDR1 MGHRA and CDR2 YSYEKL. The CDR3 has 15 amino acids. V shed 5 bases and J shed 2 bases, with 12 bases lying between them. The chain's CDR3 is CASSLRGVNTGELFL. CDR3 coding DNA: TGCGCCAGCAGCTTAAGGGGGGTTAACACCGGGGAGCTGTTTTTG.

This clonotype has more than one count but fewer than ten. A much more abundant neighbour one base away suggests this may be a read error. This sequence joins TRBV10-1 and TRBJ2-2; D is uncertain. The CDR3 contains 9 residues. Germline V gene lookup returns CDR1 WNHNN and CDR2 SYGVQD (reference sequence). V lost 7 bases and J lost 8, with 2 bases in between. The CDR3 DNA reads TGCGCCAGCAATGGGGAGCTGTTTTTT. Its translation is CASNGELFF.

With regard to this clonotype: Its ends do not fully match the called genes, so a read error is possible. The rearrangement links TRBV6-2 or TRBV6-3 to TRBJ1-2, with D unclear. The CDR3 loop spans 13 amino acids. Looked up from germline, CDR1 is MNHEY and CDR2 is SVGEGT. The CDR3 region is CASSSQDVDGYTF. In nucleotides, the CDR3 is TGTGCCAGCAGTTCTCAGGATGTGGATGGCTACACGTTC.

Many counts were recorded for this clonotype. CDR3 nucleotides: TGTGCCACCAGTGCGGGGCTGCGTCAGCCCCAGCATTTT. Translation: CATSAGLRQPQHF. The J gene is TRBJ1-5, the V gene TRBV24-1; D is possibly TRBD1 (5 bases). V lost 5 bases and J 6 bases, leaving 10 bases between the germline ends. The CDR3 has 13 residues. Germline assignment: CDR1 KGHDR and CDR2 SFDVKD.

About this clonotype: A single base separates this from a much larger clone, so it may be a read error. Here the CDR3 reads CNARSGRIQETQYF. The CDR3 DNA sequence: TGCAATGCTAGATCGGGGAGGATTCAAGAGACCCAGTACTTC. The chain recombines TRBV20-1 with TRBJ2-5; TRBD2 is a possible D gene (6 bases). This CDR3 is 14 amino acids long. Germline V gene data show CDR1 as DFQATT and CDR2 as SNEGSKA (reference sequence).

This clonotype was found many times. The V and J genes are TRBV4-1 and TRBJ2-2; D remains unclear. Between the trimmed V and J ends, which lost 0 bases and 5 bases, there was a span of 7 bases. The CDR3 totals 14 residues. The germline V gene has CDR1 MGHRA and CDR2 YSYEKL. CDR3 bases: TGCGCCAGCAGCCAAGATTTTCAGACCGGGGAGCTGTTTTTT. Translating gives CASSQDFQTGELFF.

Of note for this clonotype: Likely a read error: the CDR3 ends without its conserved phenylalanine or tryptophan. The DNA is omitted, as the CDR3 cannot be located on it reliably, and the CDR3 follows TCRdb's listing. The rearrangement joins TRBV11-2 to TRBJ2-7. The CDR3 is 14 residues long, counting both termini. Germline CDR1 SGHAT, CDR2 FQNNGV. CDR3 residues: CASSLTLWNDEYYS.